The T cell receptor beta chain described here comes from a study of CD8+CD57+ T cells in acquired aplastic anemia. Study summary: About 3 ug was the average amount of DNA from sorted CD4+ and CD8+ cells. Study outcomes and limitations: There were roughly 30 CD8+ CDR3 sequences that occurred in both patients and controls.

The study profiled TCR beta VDJ and CDR3 using genomic DNA as template. TCRdb re-derived calls from the reads in MiXCR, one entry per CDR3 protein. Here the sample spans 150,000 or so distinct CDR3 sequences, over 50% being singletons. Patients chosen for sequencing had shown CD8+CD57+ cell expansion by flow cytometry. Untreated patients provided the blood samples, with no therapy given before sampling. This clonotype was recorded at least ten times. Its matching antigen is unknown. CDR3 length: 12 amino acids. CDR1 PRHDT and CDR2 FYEKMQ come from the germline V gene (reference sequence). The V end was cut by 3 bases, the J end by 2 bases, with 4 bases between.

The chain carries TRBV13 and TRBJ1-2; D gene uncertain. The sequenced sample consisted of sorted CD4+, CD8+, or CD8+CD57+ T cells (not recorded which) from PBMCs. This receptor was obtained from a human donor with aplastic anemia. The CDR3 protein is CASSLSNYGYTF. The CDR3 nucleotides read TGTGCCAGCAGCTTGTCGAACTATGGCTACACCTTC.